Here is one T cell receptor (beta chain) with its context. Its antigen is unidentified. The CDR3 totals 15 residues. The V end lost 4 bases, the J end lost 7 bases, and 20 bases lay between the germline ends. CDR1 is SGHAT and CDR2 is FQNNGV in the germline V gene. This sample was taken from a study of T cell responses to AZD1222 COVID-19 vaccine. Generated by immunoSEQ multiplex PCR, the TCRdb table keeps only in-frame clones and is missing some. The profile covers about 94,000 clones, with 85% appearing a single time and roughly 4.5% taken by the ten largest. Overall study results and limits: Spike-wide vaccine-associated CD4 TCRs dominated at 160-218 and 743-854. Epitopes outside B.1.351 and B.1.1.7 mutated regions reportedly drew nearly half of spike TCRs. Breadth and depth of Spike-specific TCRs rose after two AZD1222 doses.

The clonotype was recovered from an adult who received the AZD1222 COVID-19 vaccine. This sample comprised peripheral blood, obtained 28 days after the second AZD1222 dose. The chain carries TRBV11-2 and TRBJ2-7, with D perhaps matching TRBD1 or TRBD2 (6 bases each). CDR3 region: CASSSGGGPSGEQYF. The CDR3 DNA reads TGTGCCAGCAGCTCTGGAGGGGGACCCTCTGGGGAGCAGTACTTC. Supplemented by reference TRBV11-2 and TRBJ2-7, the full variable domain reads EAGVAQSPRYKIIEKRQSVAFWCNPISGHATLYWYQQILGQGPKLLIQFQNNGVVDDSQLPKDRFSAERLKGVDSTLKIQPAKLEDSAVYLCASSSGGGPSGEQYFGPGTRLTVT.